These T cell receptor beta chains were read from a single sample in a study of blood T cell repertoires in COVID-19. The table came from immunoSEQ multiplex PCR; TCRdb's copy has only in-frame clones and leaves some out. The top ten hold around 1.5% of the sample, which has 310,000 or so clones, about 84% seen once. The sequencing input was peripheral blood. These receptors were taken from a woman between 50 and 59 years old with acute or convalescent COVID-19. CDR3s include the opening cysteine and the closing phenylalanine or tryptophan. D genes are given only for firm matches. Size values are once, few and many counts, or a class for expanded clones, and some rows have none.

TRBV2,TRBD2,once,TRBJ2-7,CASRGTSGRGEQYF,TGTGCCAGCAGGGGGACTAGCGGGCGGGGCGAGCAGTACTTC
TRBV28,TRBD1,.,TRBJ2-1,CASKRGPSNEQFF,TGTGCCAGCAAGAGGGGGCCCTCCAATGAGCAGTTCTTC
TRBV2,.,.,TRBJ1-2,CASSPAKGDGYTF,TGTGCCAGCAGCCCCGCGAAGGGAGACGGCTACACCTTC
TRBV19,TRBD2,many,TRBJ2-1,CASSISSGSFNEQFF,TGTGCCAGTAGTATTAGTAGCGGGAGTTTCAATGAGCAGTTCTTC
TRBV10-3,TRBD1,.,TRBJ1-4,CATSGTEARKLFF,TGTGCCACGTCCGGGACAGAGGCCAGGAAACTGTTTTTT
TRBV7-2,.,.,TRBJ1-4,CASSTTGLNEKLFF,TGTGCCAGCAGCACGACAGGACTTAATGAAAAACTGTTTTTT
TRBV20-1,.,.,TRBJ2-1,CSFRRNEQFF,TGCAGTTTTAGGAGGAATGAGCAGTTCTTC
TRBV5-1,.,few,TRBJ2-5,CASSLLGQGGETQYF,TGCGCCAGCAGCTTGCTCGGACAGGGAGGGGAGACCCAGTACTTC
TRBV7-3,.,.,TRBJ1-1,CASSASRGSTEAFF,TGTGCCAGCAGCGCTTCGCGGGGTTCCACTGAAGCTTTCTTT
TRBV11-1,TRBD1,.,TRBJ2-2,CASSSLDRQNTGELFF,TGTGCCAGCAGCTCCTTGGACAGGCAGAACACCGGGGAGCTGTTTTTT
TRBV12-3/TRBV12-4,.,few,TRBJ2-1,CASSFLTDEQFF,TGTGCCAGCAGTTTTCTGACAGATGAGCAGTTCTTC
TRBV5-1,TRBD1,.,TRBJ2-6,CASSDRAGANVLTF,TGCGCCAGCTCGGACAGGGCTGGGGCCAACGTCCTGACTTTC
TRBV2,.,.,TRBJ1-4,CASRAGDEKLFF,TGTGCCAGCAGGGCAGGGGATGAAAAACTGTTTTTT
TRBV4-1,.,.,TRBJ2-1,CASSQERSGAVSSYNEQFF,TGCGCCAGCAGCCAAGAACGCTCGGGAGCGGTCAGCTCCTACAATGAGCAGTTCTTC
TRBV7-2,.,.,TRBJ1-2,CASSLGVTGIYGYTF,TGTGCCAGCAGCTTAGGGGTAACAGGGATCTATGGCTACACCTTC
TRBV5-4,.,.,TRBJ1-2,CASSWGVAREDGYTF,TGTGCCAGCAGCTGGGGGGTCGCCCGGGAGGATGGCTACACCTTC
TRBV29-1,TRBD1,.,TRBJ1-1,CSVFGQGRTEAFF,TGCAGCGTTTTTGGACAGGGGAGGACTGAAGCTTTCTTT
TRBV7-2,TRBD1,once,TRBJ2-7,CASSGDRAYEQYF,TGTGCCAGCAGCGGGGACAGGGCGTACGAGCAGTACTTC
TRBV5-4,.,few,TRBJ2-7,CASSSEDRTSYEQYF,TGTGCCAGCAGCTCCGAAGACAGGACCTCCTACGAGCAGTACTTC
TRBV30,TRBD1,.,TRBJ1-6,CAWSTGGGSPLHF,TGTGCCTGGTCGACAGGGGGTGGTTCACCCCTCCACTTT
TRBV28,TRBD1,once,TRBJ2-7,CASSRQGSSYEQYF,TGTGCCAGCAGCCGACAGGGGAGCTCCTACGAGCAGTACTTC
TRBV29-1,.,.,TRBJ1-3,CSVESRVGNTIYF,TGCAGCGTTGAATCCAGGGTTGGAAACACCATATATTTT